The present TCR beta chain was sequenced within a study of cytomegalovirus exposure and HLA in healthy donors. Germline V gene data show CDR1 as MRHNA and CDR2 as SNTAGT. V shed 0 bases and J shed 2 bases, with 13 bases lying between them. This CDR3 region has 16 residues. A multiplex PCR was run with 60 Vbeta primers and 13 Jbeta primers. Sequencing was performed with immunoSEQ multiplex PCR; in TCRdb, only in-frame clones are kept and a portion is missing. Among around 200,000 clones listed, 75% to 85% were seen once. Sample: PBMCs. This chain uses TRBV6-4 with TRBJ1-1; D not certain. This sequence was found in an older woman in good health and CMV-seropositive. The CDR3 reads CASSDSKGGPNTEAFF. The CDR3 nucleotides are TGTGCCAGCAGTGACTCGAAGGGAGGCCCCAACACTGAAGCTTTCTTT.